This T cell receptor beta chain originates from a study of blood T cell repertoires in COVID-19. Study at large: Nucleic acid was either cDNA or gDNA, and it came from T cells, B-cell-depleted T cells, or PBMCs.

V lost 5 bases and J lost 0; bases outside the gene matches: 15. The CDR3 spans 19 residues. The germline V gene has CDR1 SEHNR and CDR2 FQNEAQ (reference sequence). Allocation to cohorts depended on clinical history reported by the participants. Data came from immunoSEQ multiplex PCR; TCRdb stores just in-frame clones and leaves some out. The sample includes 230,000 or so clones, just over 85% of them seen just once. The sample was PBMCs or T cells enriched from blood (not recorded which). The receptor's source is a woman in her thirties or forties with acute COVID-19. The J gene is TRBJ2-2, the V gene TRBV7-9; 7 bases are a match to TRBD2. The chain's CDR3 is CASSPKAGTDVTNTGELFF. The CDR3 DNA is TGTGCCAGCAGCCCTAAAGCGGGGACTGACGTCACGAACACCGGGGAGCTGTTTTTT.